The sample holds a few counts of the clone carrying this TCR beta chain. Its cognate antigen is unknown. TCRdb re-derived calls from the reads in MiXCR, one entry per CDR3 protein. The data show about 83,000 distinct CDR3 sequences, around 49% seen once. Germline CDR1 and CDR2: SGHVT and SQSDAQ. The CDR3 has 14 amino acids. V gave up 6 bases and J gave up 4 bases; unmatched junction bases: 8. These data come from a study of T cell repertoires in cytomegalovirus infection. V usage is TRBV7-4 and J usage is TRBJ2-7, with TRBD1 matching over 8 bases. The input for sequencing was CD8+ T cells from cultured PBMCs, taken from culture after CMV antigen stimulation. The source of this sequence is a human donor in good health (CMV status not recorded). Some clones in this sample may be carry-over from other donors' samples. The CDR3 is CASRSDRVKYEQYF. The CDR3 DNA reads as TGTGCCAGCAGATCGGACAGGGTGAAGTACGAGCAGTACTTC.